The 2 T cell receptor beta chains presented below share a single source sample, sequenced in a study of human T cells and chemical hapten exposure. For the library, individual cDNA molecules each received unique molecular identifiers. In TCRdb, the reads were re-called with MiXCR into one record per CDR3 protein. The sample records about 120,000 distinct CDR3 sequences, 8% to 9.5% being singletons. Someone pulled total RNA out of unfractionated whole blood. The sample comprised whole blood. These receptors all stem from a human donor in good health. Some clones in this sample may be carry-over from other donors' samples.

The genes are TRBV19 and TRBJ2-7; 10 bases fit TRBD2. J gave up 1 base and V 4 bases, and 10 bases lay outside the gene matches. The CDR3 is 17 residues long. Per the germline V gene, CDR1 is LNHDA and CDR2 is SQIVND (reference sequence). As DNA, the CDR3 is TGTGCCAGTAGTAAGGGCGCCCTAGCGGGGGATTCCTACGAGCAGTACTTC. This translates into CASSKGALAGDSYEQYF.

In this sample, this clonotype turned up many times. This chain joins TRBV10-3 and TRBJ2-5; tentative D call: TRBD1 (6 bases). The germline V gene has CDR1 ENHRY and CDR2 SYGVKD. The CDR3 totals 14 residues. V was clipped by 10 bases and J by 5 bases, with 20 bases between them. The CDR3 region is CATRGGGYGETQYF. The DNA of the CDR3 is TGTGCCACCAGGGGTGGAGGATACGGGGAGACCCAGTACTTC.